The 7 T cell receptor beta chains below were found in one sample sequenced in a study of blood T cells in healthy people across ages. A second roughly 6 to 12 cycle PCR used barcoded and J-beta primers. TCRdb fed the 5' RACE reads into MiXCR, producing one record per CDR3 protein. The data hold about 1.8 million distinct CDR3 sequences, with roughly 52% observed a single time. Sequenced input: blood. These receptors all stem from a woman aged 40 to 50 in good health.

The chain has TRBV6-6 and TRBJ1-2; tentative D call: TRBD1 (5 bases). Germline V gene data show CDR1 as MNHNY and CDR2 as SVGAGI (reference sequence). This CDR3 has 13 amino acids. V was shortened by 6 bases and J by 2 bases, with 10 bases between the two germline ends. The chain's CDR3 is CASSATENYGYTF. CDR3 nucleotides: TGTGCCAGCAGCGCGACAGAAAACTATGGCTACACCTTC.

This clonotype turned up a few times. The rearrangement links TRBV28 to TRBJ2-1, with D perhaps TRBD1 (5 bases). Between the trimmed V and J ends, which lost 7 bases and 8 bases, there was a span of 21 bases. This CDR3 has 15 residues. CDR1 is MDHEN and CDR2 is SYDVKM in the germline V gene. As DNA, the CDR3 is TGTGCCAGCACCTCCCCCGAGTATTGGGGCGATGAGCAGTTCTTC. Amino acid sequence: CASTSPEYWGDEQFF.

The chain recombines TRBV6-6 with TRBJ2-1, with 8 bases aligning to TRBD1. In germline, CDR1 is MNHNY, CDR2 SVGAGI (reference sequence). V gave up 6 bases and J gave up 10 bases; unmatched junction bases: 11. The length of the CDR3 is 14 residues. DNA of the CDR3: TGTGCCAGCAGAACCGGGACAGGCCTCCAAGAGCAGTTCTTC. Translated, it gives CASRTGTGLQEQFF.

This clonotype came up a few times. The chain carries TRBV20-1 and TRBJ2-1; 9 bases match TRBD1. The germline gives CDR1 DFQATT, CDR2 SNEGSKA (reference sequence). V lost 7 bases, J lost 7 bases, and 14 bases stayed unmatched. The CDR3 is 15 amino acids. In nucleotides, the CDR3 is TGCAGTGTCGACCGGGGGACAGGGATCTCGAATGAGCAGTTCTTC. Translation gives CSVDRGTGISNEQFF.

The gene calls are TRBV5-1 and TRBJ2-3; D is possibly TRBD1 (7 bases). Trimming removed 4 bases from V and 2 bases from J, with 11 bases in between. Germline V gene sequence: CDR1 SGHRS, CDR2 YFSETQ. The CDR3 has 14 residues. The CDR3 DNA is TGCGCCAGCAGCAGCAGGGGGGACACAGATACGCAGTATTTT. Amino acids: CASSSRGDTDTQYF.

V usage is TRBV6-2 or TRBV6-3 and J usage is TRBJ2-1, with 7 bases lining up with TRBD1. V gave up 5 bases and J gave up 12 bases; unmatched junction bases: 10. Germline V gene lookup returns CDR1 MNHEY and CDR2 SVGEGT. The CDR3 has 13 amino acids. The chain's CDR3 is CASSDSRGYVQFF. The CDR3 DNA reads TGTGCCAGCAGTGATTCCAGGGGGTACGTGCAGTTCTTC.

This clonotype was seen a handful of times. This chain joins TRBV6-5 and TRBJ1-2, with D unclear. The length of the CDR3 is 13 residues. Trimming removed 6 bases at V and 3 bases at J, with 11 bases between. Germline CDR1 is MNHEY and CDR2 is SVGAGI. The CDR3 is CASREAPYYGYTF. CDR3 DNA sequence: TGTGCCAGCAGGGAAGCCCCTTACTATGGCTACACCTTC.